The sequence of this T cell receptor beta chain was determined in a study of blood T cells in healthy people across ages. The wider study: In model experiments, template switching was able to capture about one barcoded beta molecule for every two T cells that were present.

Donation came from healthy Caucasian individuals in Russia who were aged about 6 to 100. V was clipped by 0 bases and J by 5 bases, with 10 bases between them. The CDR3 consists of 13 residues. Germline values: CDR1 SQVTM, CDR2 ANQGSEA. Comment on this clonotype: Likely a read error: the CDR3 ends without its conserved phenylalanine or tryptophan.

It was with a sample-barcoded 5' primer and a J-beta primer mix that a second PCR of roughly 6 to 12 cycles was run. MiXCR, applied by TCRdb to the 5' RACE reads, yields one record per CDR3 protein. The sample has hundreds of thousands of distinct CDR3 sequences, roughly 41% seen once; the top ten hold 30%. The TCR was taken from a man at least 80 years old in good health. Sequenced: blood. The chain combines TRBV29-1 with TRBJ1-2; the D is unclear. CDR3 amino acids: CSVEDWGTYGYTI. In DNA, the CDR3 is TGCAGCGTTGAAGACTGGGGTACATATGGCTACACCATC.